The 11 T cell receptor beta chains below were found in one sample sequenced in a study of T cells in Graves' hyperthyroidism and ophthalmopathy. TCR beta CDR3 regions were amplified from RNA. With the HTBI primer set, the TCR CDR3 went through a first round of RT-PCR. TCRdb recomputed calls from the multiplex PCR reads with MiXCR, one row per CDR3 protein. The table shows roughly 560,000 distinct CDR3 sequences, with roughly 15% occurring only once. Specimen: blood. The receptors were gathered from a woman in her 40s with Graves' ophthalmopathy.

The chain is built from TRBV20-1 and TRBJ1-2, with D unclear. Per germline, CDR1 DFQATT and CDR2 SNEGSKA (reference sequence). V lost 3 bases, J lost 0 bases, and 11 bases lay in between. The CDR3 contains 14 residues. In nucleotides, the CDR3 is TGCAGTGCTAGCCCCCCGGGTGCTAACTATGGCTACACCTTC. Residues: CSASPPGANYGYTF.

The chain carries TRBV28 and TRBJ2-6; D possibly matches TRBD1 or TRBD2 (5 bases each). CDR3 length: 15 amino acids. Germline values: CDR1 MDHEN, CDR2 SYDVKM. V lost 6 bases, J lost 7 bases, and 16 bases lay in between. As DNA, the CDR3 is TGTGCCAGCAGCCGGGGTGGGGGTGATGCCAACGTCCTGACTTTC. Its protein product is CASSRGGGDANVLTF.

This clonotype showed up many times. V gene TRBV28 combines with J gene TRBJ2-7; 7 positions agree with TRBD1. The length of the CDR3 is 16 residues. Germline V gives CDR1 MDHEN, CDR2 SYDVKM. Trimming took 3 bases from V and 2 from J; bases not matched to a gene: 10. CDR3 DNA: TGTGCCAGCAGTTTCCGTGGGGCAGGGGGTCCCTACGAGCAGTACTTC. Encoded protein: CASSFRGAGGPYEQYF.

This clonotype was counted many times. The chain combines TRBV25-1 with TRBJ2-7; maybe TRBD2 (6 bases). The V and J ends lost 2 bases and 3 bases respectively, with 8 bases between them. Per germline, CDR1 MGHDK and CDR2 SYGVNS. The CDR3 runs to 13 residues. The DNA for the CDR3 is TGTGCCAGCAGTGAACTAGCGAGCTACGAGCAGTACTTC. Translated, it gives CASSELASYEQYF.

This clonotype has ten or more counts. This chain uses TRBV7-8 with TRBJ2-5; the match to TRBD2 covers 11 bases. Germline CDR1 SGHVS, CDR2 FQNEAQ. Germline trimming cut 4 bases from V and 5 bases from J; bases unmatched to any gene: 12. The CDR3 extends over 17 amino acids. For the CDR3, the DNA is TGTGCCAGCAGCTCCGGTACTAGCGGGAGTTGGAGGGAGACCCAGTACTTC. Translated, it gives CASSSGTSGSWRETQYF.

This clonotype has a count of ten or more. The rearrangement uses TRBV24-1 and TRBJ2-2, with TRBD1 identical over 9 bases. V lost 9 bases to trimming and J lost 4 bases; unmatched junction nucleotides: 5. This CDR3 region has 14 residues. Germline assignment: CDR1 KGHDR and CDR2 SFDVKD. The CDR3 DNA sequence: TGTGCCACCTCCGGGACAGGGCTCACCGGGGAGCTGTTTTTT. Its protein product is CATSGTGLTGELFF.

V usage is TRBV15 and J usage is TRBJ1-1; D uncertain. The CDR3 has 15 residues. The V gene's germline CDR1 is LNHNV and CDR2 YYDKDF (reference sequence). Trimming took 1 base from V and 1 from J, leaving 10 bases between them. The DNA for the CDR3 is TGTGCCACCAGCAGAGGCATCGTGGCGAACACTGAAGCTTTCTTT. Its translation is CATSRGIVANTEAFF.

The rearrangement joins TRBV30 to TRBJ2-2, with unresolved D. The length of the CDR3 is 11 residues. Trimming stripped 8 bases from V and 6 bases from J, with 10 bases between. Per germline, CDR1 GTSNPN and CDR2 SVGIG (reference sequence). In DNA form, the CDR3 reads TGTGCCCGCGGTCTTCCCGGGGAGCTGTTTTTT. Its protein product is CARGLPGELFF.

At least ten counts were recorded for this clonotype. The CDR3 bases are TGCGCCAGCAGCCTCCCTAGCGGGAGGGGGGAGACCCAGTACTTC. Translated, it gives CASSLPSGRGETQYF. The J gene is TRBJ2-5, the V gene TRBV5-1; 12 positions agree with TRBD2. V gave up 4 bases and J gave up 5 bases; unmatched junction bases: 6. The CDR3 extends over 15 amino acids. From germline, CDR1 is SGHRS and CDR2 YFSETQ.

This clonotype has ten or more counts. The V call is TRBV28, the J call TRBJ2-7; possibly TRBD1 for D (6 bases). The V and J ends lost 5 bases and 4 bases respectively, with 18 bases between them. Germline lookup yields CDR1 MDHEN and CDR2 SYDVKM. CDR3 length: 15 amino acids. DNA for the CDR3: TGTGCCAGCAGTCCAGGGACATTTAACCCTTACGAGCAGTACTTC. Translation gives CASSPGTFNPYEQYF.

This clonotype was counted at least ten times. A read error is possible here, since a much larger clone lies one base away. The chain has TRBV6-5 and TRBJ1-5; 7 bases align to TRBD1. This CDR3 has 15 amino acids. J lost 5 bases, V lost 9 bases, and 13 bases had no gene match. The germline CDR1 and CDR2 sequences are MNHEY and SVGAGI. CDR3 DNA: TGTGCCAGTGACGGGACAGCGACGACCTATCAGCCCCAGCATTTT. Its translation is CASDGTATTYQPQHF.